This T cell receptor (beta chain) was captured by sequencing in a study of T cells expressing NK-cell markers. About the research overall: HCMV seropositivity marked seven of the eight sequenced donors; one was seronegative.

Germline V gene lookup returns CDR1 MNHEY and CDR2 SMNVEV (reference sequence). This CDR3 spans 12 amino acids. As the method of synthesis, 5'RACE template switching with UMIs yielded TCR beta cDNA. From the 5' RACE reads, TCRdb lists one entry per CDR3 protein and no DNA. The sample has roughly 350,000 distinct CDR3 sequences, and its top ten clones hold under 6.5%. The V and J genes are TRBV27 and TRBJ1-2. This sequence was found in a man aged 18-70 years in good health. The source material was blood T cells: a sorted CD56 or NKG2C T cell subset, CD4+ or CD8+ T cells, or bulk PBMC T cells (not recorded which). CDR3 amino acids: CAKQGQIYGYTF.